These 22 T cell receptor beta chains were all obtained from the same sample, sequenced in a study of cytomegalovirus exposure and HLA in healthy donors. The PCR employed 60 Vbeta primers together with 13 Jbeta primers. Assay: immunoSEQ multiplex PCR; the TCRdb copy retains only in-frame clones and omits some. The sample comprises 85,000 to 100,000 clones, roughly 83% of which are singletons, and around 3% rests with the top ten. Source material: PBMCs. The receptors here all came from a male donor in good health and CMV-seropositive.

The V call is TRBV5-6, the J call TRBJ1-2, with a weak D call TRBD1 (6 bases). This CDR3 region has 13 residues. Germline loops: CDR1 SGHDT, CDR2 YYEEEE. Trimming stripped 6 bases from V and 7 bases from J, with 16 bases between. CDR3 nucleotides: TGTGCCAGCACCTACCCAGGGGACGGTGGCTACACCTTC. Its protein is CASTYPGDGGYTF. The complete variable domain, with remaining parts taken from reference TRBV5-6 and TRBJ1-2, reads DAGVTQSPTHLIKTRGQQVTLRCSPKSGHDTVSWYQQALGQGPQFIFQYYEEEERQRGNFPDRFSGHQFPNYSSELNVNALLLGDSALYLCASTYPGDGGYTFGSGTRLTVV.

This clone was found a few times. The chain is built from TRBV27 and TRBJ1-2; perhaps TRBD1 as D (6 bases). The CDR3 has 13 amino acids. The germline V gene has CDR1 MNHEY and CDR2 SMNVEV (reference sequence). V lost 6 bases, J lost 8 bases, and 16 bases lay in between. The CDR3 sequence is CASSIGPGGGYTF. As DNA, the CDR3 is TGTGCCAGCAGCATCGGGCCGGGGGGCGGCTACACCTTC.

This chain joins TRBV7-8 and TRBJ1-5; D not resolved. The CDR3 sequence is 17 residues long. With 1 base removed from V and 0 bases from J, the gap between germline ends came to 13 bases. From germline, CDR1 is SGHVS and CDR2 FQNEAQ. CDR3 DNA sequence: TGTGCCAGCAGCTTAGTTTCAGAACCTTATAGCAATCAGCCCCAGCATTTT. This sequence encodes CASSLVSEPYSNQPQHF.

The chain joins TRBV7-6 to TRBJ2-3, with 11 bases lining up with TRBD2. CDR1 SGHVS and CDR2 FNYEAQ come from the germline V gene. With V trimmed by 2 bases and J by 2 bases, 9 bases remained unmatched. The CDR3 sequence is 18 residues long. The CDR3 nucleotides read TGTGCCAGCAGCTTAAAGTCGGCTAGCGGGGGGTACACAGATACGCAGTATTTT. Amino acid sequence: CASSLKSASGGYTDTQYF.

The chain has TRBV29-1 and TRBJ2-7; a possible D gene is TRBD1 (6 bases). With 5 bases removed from V and 1 base from J, the gap between germline ends came to 12 bases. The germline CDR1 and CDR2 sequences are SQVTM and ANQGSEA. CDR3 length equals 13 residues. This chain's CDR3 is CSVLDRRSYEQYF. DNA for the CDR3: TGCAGCGTTCTAGACAGGAGGTCCTACGAGCAGTACTTC.

The chain has TRBV7-6 and TRBJ1-1; TRBD1 matches 8 bases. The CDR3 has 16 residues. Germline V gene lookup returns CDR1 SGHVS and CDR2 FNYEAQ. The V gene end was trimmed by 3 bases and the J gene end by 1 base; junction bases not matched to a gene: 7. The CDR3 nucleotides read TGTGCCAGCAGCTTGTGGCAGGGGGCCTCGAACACTGAAGCTTTCTTT. Protein product: CASSLWQGASNTEAFF.

V gene TRBV15 combines with J gene TRBJ2-7; 12 bases are a match to TRBD1. Unmatched junction bases numbered 4, after V lost 8 bases and J lost 2 bases. CDR1 LNHNV and CDR2 YYDKDF come from the germline V gene (reference sequence). The CDR3 has 14 residues. Written as DNA, the CDR3 is TGTGCCACCGCCCGGGACAGGGGGCCCTACGAGCAGTACTTC. This gives the protein CATARDRGPYEQYF.

The J gene is TRBJ2-7, the V gene TRBV9; 8 bases are a match to TRBD2. Germline CDR1 SGDLS, CDR2 YYNGEE. CDR3 size: 14 residues. V trimming: 8 bases; J trimming: 2 bases; junction bases outside the gene matches: 9. CDR3 sequence: CASGTGGPPYEQYF. CDR3 nucleotides: TGTGCCAGTGGGACGGGGGGGCCACCCTACGAGCAGTACTTC.

Only a few counts were recorded for this clone. This chain connects TRBV6-4 to TRBJ1-1; D is ambiguous. Trimming left V 3 bases short and J 0 bases short, with 5 bases between. There are 13 residues in the CDR3. Germline-derived CDR1 and CDR2 are MRHNA and SNTAGT. The CDR3 sequence is CASSEQLNTEAFF. In DNA, the CDR3 is TGTGCCAGCAGTGAACAGCTGAACACTGAAGCTTTCTTT.

This clone was picked up a small number of times. The CDR3 coding sequence is TGTGCCAGCAGCCAAGATTTGCTAGCGGGGGGAGATACGCAGTATTTT. This codes for CASSQDLLAGGDTQYF. The V call is TRBV4-2, the J call TRBJ2-3; 11 bases match TRBD2. This CDR3 has 16 amino acids. Germline lookup yields CDR1 LGHNA and CDR2 YNFKEQ. V gave up 0 bases and J gave up 5 bases; unmatched junction bases: 4.

The chain recombines TRBV30 with TRBJ2-7, with D perhaps matching TRBD2 (6 bases). The CDR3 runs to 12 residues. Germline CDR1 and CDR2: GTSNPN and SVGIG (reference sequence). V gave up 4 bases and J gave up 2 bases, with 9 bases separating them. The CDR3 region is CAWMGGPYEQYF. CDR3 nucleotides: TGTGCCTGGATGGGAGGTCCCTACGAGCAGTACTTC.

The count of this clone is one. This chain links TRBV5-1 with TRBJ2-3; 8 nucleotides match TRBD2. V lost 2 bases and J lost 0; bases outside the gene matches: 5. Germline V gives CDR1 SGHRS, CDR2 YFSETQ. CDR3 length equals 16 residues. CDR3 nucleotide sequence: TGCGCCAGCAGCTTTAGCGGGGCGTCCAGCACAGATACGCAGTATTTT. Encoded protein: CASSFSGASSTDTQYF.

The chain recombines TRBV30 with TRBJ1-2; 8 bases fit TRBD1. This CDR3 contains 13 residues. Germline lookup yields CDR1 GTSNPN and CDR2 SVGIG (reference sequence). With 3 bases clipped from V and 8 bases from J, the junction kept 8 bases outside the gene matches. The CDR3 bases are TGTGCCTGGAGCTTTACAGGGGGGTACGGCTACACCTTC. Translated, it gives CAWSFTGGYGYTF.

The chain recombines TRBV6-6 with TRBJ2-2; TRBD2 matches at 8 bases. The germline gives CDR1 MNHNY, CDR2 SVGAGI (reference sequence). This CDR3 spans 16 amino acids. V trimming: 7 bases; J trimming: 7 bases; junction bases outside the gene matches: 14. The CDR3 region has the DNA TGTGCCAGCACCAATCCCGGCGGGGGGCGGGTCGGGGAGCTGTTTTTT. It translates to CASTNPGGGRVGELFF.

This clone has just a few counts. This rearrangement joins TRBV30 to TRBJ1-2; the D is unclear. Germline lookup yields CDR1 GTSNPN and CDR2 SVGIG (reference sequence). V shed 6 bases and J shed 6 bases, with 11 bases lying between them. The CDR3 is 11 residues long. The CDR3 region has the DNA TGTGCCTGCCAGAAATCGAATGGCTACACCTTC. Translation: CACQKSNGYTF.

The rearrangement uses TRBV9 and TRBJ2-7, with TRBD1 matching 7 bases. The CDR3 extends over 14 amino acids. Trimming removed 0 bases from V and 5 bases from J; junction bases left unmatched: 5. Per germline, CDR1 SGDLS and CDR2 YYNGEE. The CDR3 here is CASSVGGGRDEQYF. The CDR3 coding sequence is TGTGCCAGCAGCGTAGGAGGGGGCCGGGACGAGCAGTACTTC.

This clone was detected only a few times. V gene TRBV9 combines with J gene TRBJ1-1, with a weak D call TRBD1 (6 bases). This CDR3 spans 15 amino acids. Germline values: CDR1 SGDLS, CDR2 YYNGEE. Trimming took 6 bases from V and 5 from J, leaving 20 bases between them. The CDR3 coding sequence is TGTGCCAGCAAGAGACAGGATGGGTTAGGGACTGAAGCTTTCTTT. This encodes CASKRQDGLGTEAFF.

The gene calls are TRBV5-1 and TRBJ2-1, with D possibly being TRBD1 (6 bases). Germline CDR1 and CDR2: SGHRS and YFSETQ. Trimming pared 6 bases from V and 0 bases from J, leaving 10 bases between. The CDR3 runs 14 residues. CDR3 DNA sequence: TGCGCCAGCAAGGGGGATAGCTCCTACAATGAGCAGTTCTTC. As protein: CASKGDSSYNEQFF. Drawing the rest from reference TRBV5-1 and TRBJ2-1, the complete variable domain is KAGVTQTPRYLIKTRGQQVTLSCSPISGHRSVSWYQQTPGQGLQFLFEYFSETQRNKGNFPGRFSGRQFSNSRSEMNVSTLELGDSALYLCASKGDSSYNEQFFGPGTRLTVL.

The chain carries TRBV9 and TRBJ2-3; 7 nucleotides align to TRBD2. The germline CDR1 and CDR2 sequences are SGDLS and YYNGEE. J gave up 5 bases and V 1 base, and 7 bases lay outside the gene matches. CDR3 length: 15 residues. The CDR3, as DNA: TGTGCCAGCAGCGTAAGTGGGGGGGGAATAGATACGCAGTATTTT. The encoded protein is CASSVSGGGIDTQYF.

The rearrangement links TRBV7-9 to TRBJ1-1, with D possibly TRBD1 on 5 matching bases. The CDR3 has 15 amino acids. CDR1 is SEHNR and CDR2 is FQNEAQ in the germline V gene (reference sequence). The V end was cut by 5 bases, the J end by 2 bases, with 15 bases between. The CDR3 region is CASSPTGGGNTEAFF. The CDR3 DNA follows: TGTGCCAGCAGCCCGACGGGGGGGGGAAACACTGAAGCTTTCTTT. Supplemented by reference TRBV7-9 and TRBJ1-1, the full variable domain reads DTGVSQNPRHKITKRGQNVTFRCDPISEHNRLYWYRQTLGQGPEFLTYFQNEAQLEKSRLLSDRFSAERPKGSFSTLEIQRTEQGDSAMYLCASSPTGGGNTEAFFGQGTRLTVV.

CDR3 bases: TGTGCCAGCAGTTTAGCGGGCCCAGGGGATACGCAGTATTTT. It yields the protein CASSLAGPGDTQYF. The chain links TRBV6-5 to TRBJ2-3; 7 nucleotides agree with TRBD2. V shed 4 bases, J shed 6 bases, and the junction held 7 bases outside the gene matches. The V gene's germline CDR1 is MNHEY and CDR2 SVGAGI. This CDR3 is 14 amino acids long.

CDR3 sequence reads: CASSYDSHPNTEAFF. CDR3 coding DNA: TGTGCCAGCAGTTACGACAGCCACCCAAACACTGAAGCTTTCTTT. This sequence joins TRBV6-5 and TRBJ1-1; tentatively, D is TRBD1 (5 bases). This CDR3 comprises 15 residues. V lost 2 bases and J 2 bases, leaving 12 bases between the germline ends. Germline-derived CDR1 and CDR2 are MNHEY and SVGAGI.